What follows are 12 T cell receptor beta chains derived from one specimen sequenced in a study of T cell clonality in common variable immunodeficiency (dated by TCRdb to 2015 to 2017). Library preparation was by the immunoSEQ multiplex PCR assay. TCRdb took this table from immuneACCESS and kept in-frame rearrangements with V and J called. Such tables lack part of the clones; where checked against another copy, unresolved V genes explain under half of the gap, and the rest is unexplained. The sample comprises 30,000 to 40,000 clones, and every one was counted more than once. Around 3% of the sample lies in the top ten. Sequenced: peripheral blood mononuclear cells. Every receptor here comes from a person aged 18 to 70 in good health.

This clone was observed at least ten times. The read finishes 3 residues shy of the CDR3 end, and the germline J gene is used to complete it. The rearrangement joins TRBV20-1 to TRBJ2-7, with 7 bases fitting TRBD2. CDR3 length: 14 residues. J gave up 0 bases and V 6 bases, and 8 bases lay outside the gene matches. Germline lookup yields CDR1 DFQATT and CDR2 SNEGSKA (reference sequence). CDR3 DNA (partial): TGCAGTGCGAAAAACCCTAGCGGCTCCTACGAG. Amino acid sequence: CSAKNPSGSYE. The whole CDR3 sequence reads CSAKNPSGSYEQYF.

This clone was detected ten times or more. The read comes to an end 3 residues before the CDR3 does, leaving the germline J gene to fill in the end. The rearrangement uses TRBV7-8 and TRBJ2-6, with 7 bases that match TRBD1. V shed 5 bases and J 0 bases; nucleotides not matched to a gene: 10. This CDR3 has 18 residues. Looked up from germline, CDR1 is SGHVS and CDR2 is FQNEAQ. CDR3 DNA, as far as it was read: TGTGCCAGCAGCAGATCCCGGGACAGAGGCTCTGGGGCCAACGTC. Protein: CASSRSRDRGSGANV. In full, the CDR3 reads CASSRSRDRGSGANVLTF.

In this sample, this clone turned up many times. The read halts 3 residues ahead of the CDR3 end, with the missing end drawn from the germline J gene. The genes are TRBV30 and TRBJ2-2; TRBD1 matches 9 bases. The trim removed 3 bases at V and 3 bases at J, leaving 5 bases unmatched. The CDR3 consists of 15 residues. Germline V gene data show CDR1 as GTSNPN and CDR2 as SVGIG (reference sequence). Incomplete CDR3 DNA: TGTGCCTGGAGCCGGACAGGGGAGGACACCGGGGAG. Amino acid sequence: CAWSRTGEDTGE. The whole CDR3 reads CAWSRTGEDTGELFF.

This clone came up many times. The DNA ends 3 residues before the CDR3 does, and the rest of the CDR3 is filled in from the germline J gene. The chain recombines TRBV5-1 with TRBJ2-5, with D perhaps matching TRBD1 (5 bases). V dropped 5 bases and J dropped 2 bases, with 10 bases sitting between them. Germline CDR1 SGHRS, CDR2 YFSETQ. The CDR3 is 13 residues long. The covered CDR3 bases are TGCGCCAGCAGACAGGCTCAGCAAGAGACC. This encodes CASRQAQQET. The whole CDR3 protein reads CASRQAQQETQYF. Full variable domain (rest looked up from reference TRBV5-1 and TRBJ2-5): KAGVTQTPRYLIKTRGQQVTLSCSPISGHRSVSWYQQTPGQGLQFLFEYFSETQRNKGNFPGRFSGRQFSNSRSEMNVSTLELGDSALYLCASRQAQQETQYFGPGTRLLVL.

There are many counts of this clone. The CDR3 goes on 3 residues after the read ends, and that part is filled in from the germline J gene. V usage is TRBV20-1 and J usage is TRBJ2-3; 7 bases match TRBD1. Germline CDR1 and CDR2: DFQATT and SNEGSKA (reference sequence). The CDR3 sequence is 15 residues long. The V gene end was trimmed by 8 bases and the J gene end by 1 base; junction bases not matched to a gene: 12. The CDR3 sequence: CSFSSRQGGTDTQYF. Partial CDR3 DNA: TGCAGTTTCTCTTCTCGGCAGGGGGGCACAGATACG.

This clone appeared many times. The CDR3 loop is CASSSGQRDEQYF. Partial CDR3 DNA: TGTGCCAGCAGTTCCGGACAGAGGGACGAG. The chain carries TRBV28 and TRBJ2-7, with D maybe TRBD1 (6 bases). The DNA ends 3 residues before the CDR3 does, and the rest of the CDR3 is filled in from the germline J gene. V was pared by 4 bases and J by 5 bases, with 12 bases between. Germline V CDR1 and CDR2: MDHEN, SYDVKM. The CDR3 loop spans 13 amino acids.

This clone was recorded many times. The sequence runs out 3 residues before the end of the CDR3; the remainder is reconstructed from the germline J gene. J is TRBJ2-3 and V is TRBV20-1; 9 nucleotides match TRBD1. CDR1 and CDR2 from the germline V gene are DFQATT and SNEGSKA (reference sequence). After removal of 3 bases from V and 5 bases from J, the junction contained 12 bases not matched to a gene. The CDR3 contains 16 residues. The sequenced CDR3 bases are TGCAGTGCTAGGGGTTGGACAGGGGTTGCGCTAGATACG. Protein product: CSARGWTGVALDT. The entire CDR3 protein reads CSARGWTGVALDTQYF.

The sample holds many counts of this clone. The missing CDR3 end, 3 residues past where the read stops, is filled in from the germline J gene. The rearrangement links TRBV19 to TRBJ2-1; TRBD2 matches at 8 bases. After removal of 7 bases from V and 7 bases from J, the junction contained 6 bases not matched to a gene. The CDR3 runs 13 residues. Germline assignment: CDR1 LNHDA and CDR2 SQIVND (reference sequence). This chain's CDR3 is CASTRPGGNEQFF. Incomplete CDR3 DNA: TGTGCCAGTACCCGACCGGGGGGGAATGAG.

This clone turned up a few times. The CDR3 loop is CASSTRGGEGPQHF. The CDR3 DNA, read in part, is TGTGCCAGCAGTACCCGGGGGGGTGAGGGGCCC. This rearrangement joins TRBV2 to TRBJ1-5, with a weak D call TRBD1 (5 bases). Read coverage stops 3 residues before the CDR3 terminus; the germline J gene supplies the remainder. This CDR3 spans 14 amino acids. Trimming left V 5 bases short and J 9 bases short, with 17 bases between. Germline loops: CDR1 SNHLY, CDR2 FYNNEI.

This clone was seen at least ten times. The CDR3 extends 3 residues past the end of the read, so its final part is completed from the germline J gene. J is TRBJ1-2 and V is TRBV6-1; D call uncertain. Trimming stripped 3 bases from V and 6 bases from J, with 11 bases between. There are 13 residues in the CDR3. The germline gives CDR1 MNHNS, CDR2 SASEGT. This CDR3 reads CASSDRGQDGYTF. The CDR3 bases that were read are TGTGCCAGCAGTGATAGAGGGCAGGATGGC.

This clone was counted ten times or more. The CDR3 end is not reached by the read, which stops 3 residues before it; the germline J gene fills it in. The rearrangement uses TRBV6-4 and TRBJ2-5; D may be TRBD2 (5 bases). Germline loops: CDR1 MRHNA, CDR2 SNTAGT. The length of the CDR3 is 13 residues. V was shortened by 5 bases and J by 5 bases, with 12 bases between the two germline ends. Incomplete CDR3 DNA: TGTGCCAGCAGTTCGGACTTATGGGAGACC. The encoded protein is CASSSDLWET. The full CDR3 reads CASSSDLWETQYF.

In this sample, this clone turned up a few times. The CDR3 end falls 3 residues outside the read, so it is completed with the germline J gene. The chain employs TRBV20-1 and TRBJ2-7, with 7 positions matching TRBD1. V was pared by 4 bases and J by 3 bases, with 12 bases of the junction left unmatched. The germline gives CDR1 DFQATT, CDR2 SNEGSKA (reference sequence). The CDR3 extends over 15 amino acids. The DNA read from the CDR3 is TGCAGTGCTAAACCCCGGGACAGCTATTTCTACGAG. It is translated as CSAKPRDSYFYE. The CDR3, in full, reads CSAKPRDSYFYEQYF.